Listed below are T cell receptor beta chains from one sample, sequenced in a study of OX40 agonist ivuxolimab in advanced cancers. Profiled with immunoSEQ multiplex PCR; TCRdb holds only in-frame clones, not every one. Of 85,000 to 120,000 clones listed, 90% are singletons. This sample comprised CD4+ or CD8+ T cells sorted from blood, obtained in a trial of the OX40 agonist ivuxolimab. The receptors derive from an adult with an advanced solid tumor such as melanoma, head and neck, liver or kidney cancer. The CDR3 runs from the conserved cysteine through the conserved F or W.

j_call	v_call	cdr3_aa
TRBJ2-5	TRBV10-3	CAISPGAGTSGQETQYF
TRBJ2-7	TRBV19	CASSMAGGTYEQYF
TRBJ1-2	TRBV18	CASSRGDFVSGYTF
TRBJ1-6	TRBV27	CASSPWAGDTDNSPLHF
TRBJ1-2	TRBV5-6	CASSLLAAYGYTF
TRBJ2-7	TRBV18	CASSGGSYEQYF
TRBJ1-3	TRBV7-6	CASSLGQGKKGNTIYF
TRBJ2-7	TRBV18	CASSRLAGSRRNEQYF
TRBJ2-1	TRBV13	CASSLGSQKPFF
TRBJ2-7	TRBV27	CAPSWVGGFKSYEQYF
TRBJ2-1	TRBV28	CASSLVDGGSYNEQFF
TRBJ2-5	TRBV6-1	CASSELGETQYF
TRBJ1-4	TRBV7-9	CASSLLGREEKLFF
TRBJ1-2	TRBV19	CATLTGDGYGYTF
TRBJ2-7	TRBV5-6	CASSRWTGREQYF
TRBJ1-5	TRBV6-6	CASTGGEGQPQHF
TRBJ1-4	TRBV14	CASSRGGRNEKLFF
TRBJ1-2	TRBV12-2	CASRLEGPRGYTF
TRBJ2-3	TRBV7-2	CASSPLAGATIHTDTQYF
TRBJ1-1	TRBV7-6	CASSLETDRGNTEAFF
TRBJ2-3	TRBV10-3	CAINNSSGTDTQYF
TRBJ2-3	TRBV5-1	CASSLNSAGDTQYF
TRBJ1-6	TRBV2	CASSEAARGPRSPLHF
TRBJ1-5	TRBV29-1	CSTGGAGQPQHF
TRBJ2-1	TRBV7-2	CASSLVGSPRANEQFF
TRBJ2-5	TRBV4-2	CASSQQGTQETQYF
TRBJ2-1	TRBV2	CASSPPGDEQFF
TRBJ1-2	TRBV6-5	CASSTGTGVYGYTF
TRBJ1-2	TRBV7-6	CASSSGLTGDYGYTF
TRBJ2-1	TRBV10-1	CASSDGTRDEQFF
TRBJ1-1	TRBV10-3	CAIRNPTDRVAEAFF
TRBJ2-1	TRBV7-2	CASSLGLAAFNEQFF
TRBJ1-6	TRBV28	CASSSGQGVGSYNSPLHF
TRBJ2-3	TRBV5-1	CASSLTGDWRDTQYF
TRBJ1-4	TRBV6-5	CASSRQPNEKLFF
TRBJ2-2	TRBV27	CASNPVWGSIGELFF
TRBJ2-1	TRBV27	CASSSLSDRTLYNEQFF
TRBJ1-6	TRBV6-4	CASSDSGNSPLHF
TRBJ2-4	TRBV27	CASSLIGGGTTKNIQYF
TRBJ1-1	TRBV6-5	CASTPGQGGGVEAFF
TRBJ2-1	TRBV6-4	CASSDSSARGGYNEQFF
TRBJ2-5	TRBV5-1	CASSPGRRAETQYF
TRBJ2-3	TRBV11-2	CASSLGSYTDTQYF
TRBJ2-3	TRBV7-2	CASSFSAMGTDTQYF
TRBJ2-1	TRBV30	CAWSGIGNEQFF
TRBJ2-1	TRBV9	CASARTGDVFNNEQFF
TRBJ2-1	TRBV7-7	CASSPFAGQGYNEQFF
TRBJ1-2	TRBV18	CASSPPFRTTNYGYTF
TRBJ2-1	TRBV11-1	CASGKTSGGAGSNEQFF
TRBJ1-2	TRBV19	CASRDRVNGYTF
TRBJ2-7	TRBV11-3	CASSLGRGRSYEQYF
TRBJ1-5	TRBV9	CASSVGRWDRDGNQPQHF
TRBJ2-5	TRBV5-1	CASSVGDEETQYF
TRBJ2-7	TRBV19	CASSISGTVPFWQYF
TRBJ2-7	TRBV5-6	CASSRGLLYEQYF
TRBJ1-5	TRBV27	CASAYGQSNQPQHF
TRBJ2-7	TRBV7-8	CASSPTLRASYEQYF
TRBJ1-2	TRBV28	CASSLSLAIPYTF